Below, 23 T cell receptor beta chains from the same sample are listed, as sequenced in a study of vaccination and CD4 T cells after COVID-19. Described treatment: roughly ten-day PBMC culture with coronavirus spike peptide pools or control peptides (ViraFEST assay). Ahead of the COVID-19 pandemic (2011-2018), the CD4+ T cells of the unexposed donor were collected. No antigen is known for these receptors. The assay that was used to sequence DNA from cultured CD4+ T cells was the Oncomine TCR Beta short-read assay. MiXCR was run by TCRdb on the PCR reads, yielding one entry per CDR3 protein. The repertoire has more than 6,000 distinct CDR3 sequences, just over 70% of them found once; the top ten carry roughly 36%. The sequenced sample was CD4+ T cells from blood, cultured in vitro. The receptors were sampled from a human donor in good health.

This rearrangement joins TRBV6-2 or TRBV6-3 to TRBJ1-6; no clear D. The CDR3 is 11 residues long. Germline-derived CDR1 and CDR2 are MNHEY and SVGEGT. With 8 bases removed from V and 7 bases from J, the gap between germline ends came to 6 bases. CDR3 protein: CASEGNSPLHF. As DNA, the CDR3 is TGTGCCAGCGAGGGAAATTCACCCCTCCACTTT.

DNA for the CDR3: TGTGCCAGTAGCCCCGACAGGGGTCGTTCACCCCTCCACTTT. It is translated as CASSPDRGRSPLHF. V and J are TRBV19 and TRBJ1-6; 8 nucleotides agree with TRBD1. After removal of 6 bases from V and 9 bases from J, the junction contained 7 bases not matched to a gene. The CDR3 is made up of 14 amino acids. Per the germline V gene, CDR1 is LNHDA and CDR2 is SQIVND (reference sequence).

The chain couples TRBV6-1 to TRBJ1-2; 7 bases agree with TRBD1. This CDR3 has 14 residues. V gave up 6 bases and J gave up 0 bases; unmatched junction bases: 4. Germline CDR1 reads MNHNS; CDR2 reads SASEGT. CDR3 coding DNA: TGTGCCAGCAGCAGACAGGGTACTAACTATGGCTACACCTTC. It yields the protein CASSRQGTNYGYTF.

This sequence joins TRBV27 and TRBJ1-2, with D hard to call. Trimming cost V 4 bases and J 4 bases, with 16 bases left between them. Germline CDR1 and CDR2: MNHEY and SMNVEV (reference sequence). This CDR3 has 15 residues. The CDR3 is CASSSHSGSGYGYTF. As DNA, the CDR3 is TGTGCCAGCAGTTCGCATTCGGGTAGCGGCTATGGCTACACCTTC.

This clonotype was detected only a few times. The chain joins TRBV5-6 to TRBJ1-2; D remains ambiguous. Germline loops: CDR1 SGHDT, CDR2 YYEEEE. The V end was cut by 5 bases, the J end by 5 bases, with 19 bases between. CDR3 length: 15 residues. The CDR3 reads CASSLLGGQDYGYTF. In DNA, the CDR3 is TGTGCCAGCAGTTTATTAGGCGGTCAGGATTATGGCTACACCTTC. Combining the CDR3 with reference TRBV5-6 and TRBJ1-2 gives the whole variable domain DAGVTQSPTHLIKTRGQQVTLRCSPKSGHDTVSWYQQALGQGPQFIFQYYEEEERQRGNFPDRFSGHQFPNYSSELNVNALLLGDSALYLCASSLLGGQDYGYTFGSGTRLTVV.

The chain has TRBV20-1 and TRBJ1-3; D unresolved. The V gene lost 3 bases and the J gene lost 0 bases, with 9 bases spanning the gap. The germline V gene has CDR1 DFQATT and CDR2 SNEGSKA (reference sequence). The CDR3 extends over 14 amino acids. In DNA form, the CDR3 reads TGCAGTGCTAGGGGCGGCAGCTCTGGAAACACCATATATTTT. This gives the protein CSARGGSSGNTIYF.

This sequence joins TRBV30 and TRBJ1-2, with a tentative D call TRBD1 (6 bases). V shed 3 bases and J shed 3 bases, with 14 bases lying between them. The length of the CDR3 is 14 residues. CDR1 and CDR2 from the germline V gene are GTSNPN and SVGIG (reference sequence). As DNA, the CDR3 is TGTGCCTGGAGGGTAAGGGGGGGCGACTATGGCTACACCTTC. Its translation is CAWRVRGGDYGYTF.

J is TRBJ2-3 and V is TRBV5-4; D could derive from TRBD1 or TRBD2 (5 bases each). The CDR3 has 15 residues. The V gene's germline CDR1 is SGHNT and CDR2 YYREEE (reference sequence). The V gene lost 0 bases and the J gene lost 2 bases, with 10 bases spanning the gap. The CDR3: CASSLESGTTDTQYF. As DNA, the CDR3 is TGTGCCAGCAGCTTGGAGTCCGGGACCACAGATACGCAGTATTTT. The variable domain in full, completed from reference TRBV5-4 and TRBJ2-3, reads ETGVTQSPTHLIKTRGQQVTLRCSSQSGHNTVSWYQQALGQGPQFIFQYYREEENGRGNFPPRFSGLQFPNYSSELNVNALELDDSALYLCASSLESGTTDTQYFGPGTRLTVL.

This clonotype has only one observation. CDR3: CASSLAAGAYHTGELFF. The CDR3 nucleotides read TGTGCCAGCAGCTTAGCAGCGGGCGCGTATCACACCGGGGAGCTGTTTTTT. V and J are TRBV7-9 and TRBJ2-2, with D possibly TRBD2 on 6 matching bases. The CDR3 has 17 amino acids. Germline V lookup: CDR1 SEHNR, CDR2 FQNEAQ (reference sequence). Between the trimmed V and J ends, which lost 0 bases and 3 bases, there was a span of 14 bases.

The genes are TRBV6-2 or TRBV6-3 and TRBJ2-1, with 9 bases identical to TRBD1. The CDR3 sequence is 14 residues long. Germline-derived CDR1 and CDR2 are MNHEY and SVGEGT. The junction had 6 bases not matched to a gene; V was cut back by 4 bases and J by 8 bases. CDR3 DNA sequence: TGTGCCAGCAGTTCTACAGGGGGCCGGCATGAGCAGTTCTTC. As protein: CASSSTGGRHEQFF.

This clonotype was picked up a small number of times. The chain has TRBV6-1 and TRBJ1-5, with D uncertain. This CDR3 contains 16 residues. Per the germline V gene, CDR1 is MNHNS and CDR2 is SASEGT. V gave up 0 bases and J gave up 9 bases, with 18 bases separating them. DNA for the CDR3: TGTGCCAGCAGTGAAGCCGGGCCATTCGGCCATCGGCCCCAGCATTTT. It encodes CASSEAGPFGHRPQHF.

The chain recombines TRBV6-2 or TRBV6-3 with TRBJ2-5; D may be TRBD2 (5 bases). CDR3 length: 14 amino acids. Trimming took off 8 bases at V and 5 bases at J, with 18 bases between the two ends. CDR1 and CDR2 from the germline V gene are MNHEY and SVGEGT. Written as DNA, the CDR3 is TGTGCCAGCCGACCCGCGGGCGGTCGGGAGACCCAGTACTTC. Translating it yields CASRPAGGRETQYF.

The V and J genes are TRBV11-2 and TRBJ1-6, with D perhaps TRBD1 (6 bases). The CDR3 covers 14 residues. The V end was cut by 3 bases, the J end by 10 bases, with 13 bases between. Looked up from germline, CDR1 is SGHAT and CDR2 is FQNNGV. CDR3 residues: CASSLQGNRSPLHF. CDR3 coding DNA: TGTGCCAGCAGCTTGCAGGGGAACCGATCACCCCTCCACTTT.

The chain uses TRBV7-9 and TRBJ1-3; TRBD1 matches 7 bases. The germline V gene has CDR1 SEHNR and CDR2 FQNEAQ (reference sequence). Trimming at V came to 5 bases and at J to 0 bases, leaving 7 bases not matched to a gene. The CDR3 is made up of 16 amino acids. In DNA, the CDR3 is TGTGCCAGCAGCCTCCGGACAGGCATCTCTGGAAACACCATATATTTT. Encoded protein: CASSLRTGISGNTIYF.

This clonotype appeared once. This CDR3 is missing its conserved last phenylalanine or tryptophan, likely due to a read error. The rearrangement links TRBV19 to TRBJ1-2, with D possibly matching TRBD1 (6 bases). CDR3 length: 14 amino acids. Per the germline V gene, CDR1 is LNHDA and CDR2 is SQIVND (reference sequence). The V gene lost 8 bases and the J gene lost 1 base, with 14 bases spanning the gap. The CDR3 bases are TGTGCCAGTTCCCAAGGGGGGATTAACTATGGCTACACCCTC. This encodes CASSQGGINYGYTL.

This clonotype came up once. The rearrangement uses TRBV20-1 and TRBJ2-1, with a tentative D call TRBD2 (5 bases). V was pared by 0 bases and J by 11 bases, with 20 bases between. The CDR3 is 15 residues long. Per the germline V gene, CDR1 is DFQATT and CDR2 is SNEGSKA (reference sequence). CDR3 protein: CSARDGSGRMLQQFF. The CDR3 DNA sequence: TGCAGTGCTAGAGATGGCAGCGGAAGGATGCTACAGCAGTTCTTC.

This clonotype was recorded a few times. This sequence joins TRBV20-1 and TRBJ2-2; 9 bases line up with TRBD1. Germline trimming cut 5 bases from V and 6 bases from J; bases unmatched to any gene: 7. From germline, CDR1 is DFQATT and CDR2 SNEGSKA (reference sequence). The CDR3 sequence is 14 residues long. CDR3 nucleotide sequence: TGCAGTGCTTACGACAGGGGGACCGCCGGGGAGCTGTTTTTT. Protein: CSAYDRGTAGELFF.

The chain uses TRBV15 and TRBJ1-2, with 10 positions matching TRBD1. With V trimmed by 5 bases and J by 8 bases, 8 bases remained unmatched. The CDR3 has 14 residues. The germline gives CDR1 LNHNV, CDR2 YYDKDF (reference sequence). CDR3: CATSGWDRGGGYTF. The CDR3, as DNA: TGTGCCACCAGCGGATGGGACAGGGGCGGGGGCTACACCTTC.

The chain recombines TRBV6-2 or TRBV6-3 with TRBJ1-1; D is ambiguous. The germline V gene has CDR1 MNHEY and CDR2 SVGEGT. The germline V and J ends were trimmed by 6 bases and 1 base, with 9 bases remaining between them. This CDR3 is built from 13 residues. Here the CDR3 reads CASSPLPNTEAFF. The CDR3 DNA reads TGTGCCAGCAGCCCGTTGCCGAACACTGAAGCTTTCTTT.

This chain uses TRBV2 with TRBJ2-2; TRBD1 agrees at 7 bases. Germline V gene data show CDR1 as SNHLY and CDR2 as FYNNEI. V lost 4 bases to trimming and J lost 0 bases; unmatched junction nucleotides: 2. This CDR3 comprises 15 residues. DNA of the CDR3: TGTGCCAGCAGTGCAACAGGGGCGAACACCGGGGAGCTGTTTTTT. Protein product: CASSATGANTGELFF.

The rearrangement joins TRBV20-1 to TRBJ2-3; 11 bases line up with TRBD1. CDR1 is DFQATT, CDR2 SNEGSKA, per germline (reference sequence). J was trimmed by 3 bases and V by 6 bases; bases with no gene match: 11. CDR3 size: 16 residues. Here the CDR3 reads CSARRMGQGVTDTQYF. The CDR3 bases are TGCAGTGCCCGTAGGATGGGACAGGGGGTAACAGATACGCAGTATTTT.

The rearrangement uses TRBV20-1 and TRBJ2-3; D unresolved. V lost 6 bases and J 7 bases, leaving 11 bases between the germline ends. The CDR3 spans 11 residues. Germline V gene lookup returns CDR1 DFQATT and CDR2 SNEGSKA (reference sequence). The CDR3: CSAPPLNTQYF. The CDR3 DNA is TGCAGTGCCCCGCCATTAAATACGCAGTATTTT.

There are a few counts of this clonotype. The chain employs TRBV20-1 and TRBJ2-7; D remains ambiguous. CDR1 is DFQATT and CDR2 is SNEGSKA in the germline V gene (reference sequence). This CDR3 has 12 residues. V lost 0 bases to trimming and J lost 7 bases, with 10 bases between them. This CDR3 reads CSARDLQFEQYF. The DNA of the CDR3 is TGCAGTGCTAGAGATCTTCAGTTTGAGCAGTACTTC.